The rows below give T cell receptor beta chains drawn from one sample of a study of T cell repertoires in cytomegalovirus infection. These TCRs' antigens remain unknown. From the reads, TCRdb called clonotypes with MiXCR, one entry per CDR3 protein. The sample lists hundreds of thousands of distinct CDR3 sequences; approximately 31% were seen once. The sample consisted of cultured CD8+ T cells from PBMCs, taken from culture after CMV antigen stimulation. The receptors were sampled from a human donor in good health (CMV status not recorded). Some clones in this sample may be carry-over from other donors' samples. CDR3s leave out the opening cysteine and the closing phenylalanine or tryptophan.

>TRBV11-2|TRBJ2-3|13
ASSLDLHSTDTQY
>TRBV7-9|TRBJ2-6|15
ASSSGQGAAGANVLT
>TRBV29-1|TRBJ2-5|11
SIKTTNQETQY
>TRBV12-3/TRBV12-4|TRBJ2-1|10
ASAGEDNEQF
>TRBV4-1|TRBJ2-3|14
ASSQEMGPSTDTQY
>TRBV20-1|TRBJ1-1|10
SATRQGAEAF
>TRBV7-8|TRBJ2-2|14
ASSFWGQTGTGELF
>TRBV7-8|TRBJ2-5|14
ASRPIPPDVQETQY
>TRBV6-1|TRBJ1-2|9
ASRGIHGYT
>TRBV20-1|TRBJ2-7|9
SARRQYEQY
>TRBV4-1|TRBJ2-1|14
ASSQEDRDSYNEQF
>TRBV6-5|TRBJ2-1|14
ASSYDTGTAYNEQF
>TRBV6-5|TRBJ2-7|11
ASSYSGSWEQY
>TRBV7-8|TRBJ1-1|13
ASSLGRVGNTEAF
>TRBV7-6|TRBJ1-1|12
ASSPTLGQREAF
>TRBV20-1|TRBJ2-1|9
SAKDSGEQF
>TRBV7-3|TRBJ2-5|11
ASSPGDGETQY
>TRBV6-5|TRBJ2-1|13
ASSVDSLSYNEQF
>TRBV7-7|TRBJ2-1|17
ASSPGPSSGGPIYNEQF
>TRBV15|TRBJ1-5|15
ATSRDRWRGMNQPQH